The clone carrying this T cell receptor beta chain was recorded a few times. With baseline, cycle 4 day 1, and cycle 7 day 1 as timepoints, blood was sampled. Using immunoSEQ multiplex PCR, the repertoire was profiled, and TCRdb retains in-frame clones only, with some absent. The sample lists around 44,000 clones; around nine tenths were seen once. Germline CDR1 and CDR2: MNHEY and SVGAGI. There are 13 residues in the CDR3. V dropped 5 bases and J dropped 5; count of bases not matched to a gene: 3. The source of the sample is a study of OX40 agonist ivuxolimab in advanced cancers. Material: CD4+ or CD8+ T cells sorted from blood, obtained in a trial of the OX40 agonist ivuxolimab. This receptor was taken from an adult with an advanced solid tumor such as melanoma, head and neck, liver or kidney cancer. V gene TRBV6-5 combines with J gene TRBJ1-5; TRBD1 agrees at 7 bases. The CDR3 nucleotides read TGTGCCAGCAGTACTACAGGGGATCAGCCCCAGCATTTT. Translating it yields CASSTTGDQPQHF.